This T cell receptor (beta chain) appears in the sequencing data of a study of T-cell reconstitution after alpha-beta-depleted transplantation in children. This clonotype was seen a few times. What it recognizes is unknown. During its preparation, the TCRbeta library received unique molecular identifiers. TCRdb used MiXCR to reprocess the PCR reads, holding one entry per CDR3 protein. Here the sample spans roughly 420,000 distinct CDR3 sequences, 15% to 20% being singletons. Germline CDR1 reads ENHRY; CDR2 reads SYGVKD. Trimming pared 4 bases from V and 6 bases from J, leaving 19 bases between. The CDR3 consists of 16 residues. The study, taken as a whole, reports: There were reportedly several hundred expanded graft clones from which alpha-beta T cells came about two months after transplant. The authors attributed T-cell counts and diversity one year after transplant mostly to newly produced T cells. From surviving recipient T cells and thymic progenitors came the high day-60 TCRbeta diversity observed in some patients.

The V and J genes are TRBV10-3 and TRBJ2-1, with D perhaps matching TRBD2 (6 bases). The sequencing used PBMCs, mostly from graft donor cells, collected 360 days after TCRalphabeta/CD19-depleted stem cell transplant. The sequence derives from a boy under three years old who had a stem cell transplant for Wiskott-Aldrich syndrome, so the T cells may come from the graft donor. The CDR3 is CAISGSSDLTINEQFF. The DNA for the CDR3 is TGTGCCATCAGTGGGTCTAGCGACCTTACTATCAATGAGCAGTTCTTC.